The source of this TCR beta chain is a study of blood T cell repertoires in COVID-19. Study summary: T cells, B-cell-depleted T cells, or PBMCs provided the cDNA or gDNA that served as material.

V dropped 7 bases and J dropped 0 bases, with 9 bases sitting between them. The CDR3 loop spans 12 amino acids. Germline CDR1 reads SQVTM; CDR2 reads ANQGSEA. Original analysis: Reference gene primer amplification in the assay estimated nucleated cell counts. The repertoire was sequenced with immunoSEQ multiplex PCR; TCRdb's copy has only in-frame clones and lacks some. That table supplies the V and J calls and clone size; D and trimming were determined from the DNA. Among some 140,000 clones listed, around 78% were seen once. The sequenced material came from peripheral blood. The clonotype comes from a human donor in a cohort sampled during active COVID-19. The V call is TRBV29-1, the J call TRBJ1-1; no firm D call. CDR3 loop: CSASDMNTEAFF. In DNA, the CDR3 is TGCAGCGCCTCTGACATGAACACTGAAGCTTTCTTT.